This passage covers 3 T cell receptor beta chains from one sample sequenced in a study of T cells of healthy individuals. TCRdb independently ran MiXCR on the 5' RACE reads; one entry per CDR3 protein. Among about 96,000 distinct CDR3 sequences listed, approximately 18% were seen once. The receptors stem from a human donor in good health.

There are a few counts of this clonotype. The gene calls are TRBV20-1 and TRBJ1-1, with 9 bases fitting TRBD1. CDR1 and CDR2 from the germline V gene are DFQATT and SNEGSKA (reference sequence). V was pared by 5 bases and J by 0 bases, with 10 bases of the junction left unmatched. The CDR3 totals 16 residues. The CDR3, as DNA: TGCAGTGCTCTCCCGGGACAGGGTAACTTGAACACTGAAGCTTTCTTT. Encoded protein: CSALPGQGNLNTEAFF.

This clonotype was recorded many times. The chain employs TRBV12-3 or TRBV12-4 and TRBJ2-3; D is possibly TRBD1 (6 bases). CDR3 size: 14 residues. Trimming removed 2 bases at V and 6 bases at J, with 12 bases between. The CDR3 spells CASSLRQAPDTQYF. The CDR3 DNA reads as TGTGCCAGCAGTTTAAGACAGGCACCGGATACGCAGTATTTT.

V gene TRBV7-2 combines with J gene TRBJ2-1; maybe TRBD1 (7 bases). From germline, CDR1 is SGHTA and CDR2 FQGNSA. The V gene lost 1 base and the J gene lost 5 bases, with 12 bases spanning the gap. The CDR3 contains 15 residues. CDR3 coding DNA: TGTGCCAGCAGCTTAGGTCCCAGGGGGGACAATGAGCAGTTCTTC. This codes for CASSLGPRGDNEQFF. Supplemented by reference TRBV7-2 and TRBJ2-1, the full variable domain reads GAGVSQSPSNKVTEKGKDVELRCDPISGHTALYWYRQSLGQGLEFLIYFQGNSAPDKSGLPSDRFSAERTGGSVSTLTIQRTQQEDSAVYLCASSLGPRGDNEQFFGPGTRLTVL.